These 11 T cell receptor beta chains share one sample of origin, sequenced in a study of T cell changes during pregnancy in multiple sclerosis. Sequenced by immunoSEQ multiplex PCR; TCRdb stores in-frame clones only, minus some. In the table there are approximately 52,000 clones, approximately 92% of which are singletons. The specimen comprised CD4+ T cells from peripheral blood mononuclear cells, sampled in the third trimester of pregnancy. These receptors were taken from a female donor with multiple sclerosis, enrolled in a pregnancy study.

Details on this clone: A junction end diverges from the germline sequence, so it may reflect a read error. CDR3 sequence reads: CASGLQGRGTDTQYF. The CDR3 bases are TGCGCCAGCGGCTTACAGGGCAGAGGCACAGATACGCAGTATTTT. The chain recombines TRBV5-1 with TRBJ2-3; D is perhaps TRBD1 (6 bases). CDR3 length equals 15 residues. Per the germline V gene, CDR1 is SGHRS and CDR2 is YFSETQ.

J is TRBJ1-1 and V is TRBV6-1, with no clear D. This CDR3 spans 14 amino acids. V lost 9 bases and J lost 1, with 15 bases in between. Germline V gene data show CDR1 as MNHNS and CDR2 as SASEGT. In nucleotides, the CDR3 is TGTGCCAGGGCCCAGCGTTTGTGGAACACTGAAGCTTTCTTT. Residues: CARAQRLWNTEAFF.

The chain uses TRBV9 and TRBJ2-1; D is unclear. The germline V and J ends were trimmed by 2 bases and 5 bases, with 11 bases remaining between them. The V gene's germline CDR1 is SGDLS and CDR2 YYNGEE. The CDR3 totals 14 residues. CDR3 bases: TGTGCCAGCAGCGTGTTAGGCGGTGACAATGAGCAGTTCTTC. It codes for CASSVLGGDNEQFF.

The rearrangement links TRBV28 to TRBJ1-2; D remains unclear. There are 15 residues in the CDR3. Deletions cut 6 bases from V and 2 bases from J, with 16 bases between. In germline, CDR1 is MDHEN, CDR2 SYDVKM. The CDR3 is CASSPGSSKNYGYTF. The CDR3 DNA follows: TGTGCCAGCAGCCCCGGGTCCTCAAAAAACTATGGCTACACCTTC.

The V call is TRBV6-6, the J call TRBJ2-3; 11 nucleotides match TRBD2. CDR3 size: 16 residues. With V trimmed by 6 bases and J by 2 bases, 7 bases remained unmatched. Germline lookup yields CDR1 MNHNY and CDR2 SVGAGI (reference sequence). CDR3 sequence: CASSRRTSGSTDTQYF. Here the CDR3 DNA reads TGTGCCAGCAGCCGCCGGACTAGCGGGTCCACAGATACGCAGTATTTT.

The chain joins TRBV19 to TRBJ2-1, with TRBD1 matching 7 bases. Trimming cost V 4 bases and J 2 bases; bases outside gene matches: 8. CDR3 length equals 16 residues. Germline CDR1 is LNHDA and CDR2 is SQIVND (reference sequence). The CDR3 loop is CASSKPGQTPYNEQFF. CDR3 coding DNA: TGTGCCAGTAGTAAGCCGGGACAGACACCCTACAATGAGCAGTTCTTC.

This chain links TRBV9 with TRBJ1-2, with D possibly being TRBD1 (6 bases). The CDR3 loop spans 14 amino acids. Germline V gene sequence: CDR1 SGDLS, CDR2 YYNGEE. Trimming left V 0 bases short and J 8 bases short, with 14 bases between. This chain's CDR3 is CASSVEDARGGYTF. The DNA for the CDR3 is TGTGCCAGCAGCGTAGAGGACGCCAGGGGCGGCTACACCTTC. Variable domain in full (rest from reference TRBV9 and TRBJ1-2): DSGVTQTPKHLITATGQRVTLRCSPRSGDLSVYWYQQSLDQGLQFLIQYYNGEERAKGNILERFSAQQFPDLHSELNLSSLELGDSALYFCASSVEDARGGYTFGSGTRLTVV.

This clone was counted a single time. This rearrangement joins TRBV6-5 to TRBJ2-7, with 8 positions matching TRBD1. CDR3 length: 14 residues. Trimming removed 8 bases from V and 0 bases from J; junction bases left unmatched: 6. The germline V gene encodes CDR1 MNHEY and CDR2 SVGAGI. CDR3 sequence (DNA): TGTGCCAGCCCTAGACAGGGGCCCTCCTACGAGCAGTACTTC. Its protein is CASPRQGPSYEQYF.

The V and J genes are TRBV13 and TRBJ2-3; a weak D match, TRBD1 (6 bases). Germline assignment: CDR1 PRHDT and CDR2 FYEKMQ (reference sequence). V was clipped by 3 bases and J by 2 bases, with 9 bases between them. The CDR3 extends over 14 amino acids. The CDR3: CASSFDRHTDTQYF. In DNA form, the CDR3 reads TGTGCCAGCAGCTTCGACAGGCACACAGATACGCAGTATTTT.

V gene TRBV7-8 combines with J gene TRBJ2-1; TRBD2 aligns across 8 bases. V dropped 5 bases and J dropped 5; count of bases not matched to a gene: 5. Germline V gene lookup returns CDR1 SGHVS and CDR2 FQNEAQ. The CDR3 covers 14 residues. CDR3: CASSQRETDNEQFF. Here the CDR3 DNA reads TGTGCCAGCAGCCAGCGGGAGACAGACAATGAGCAGTTCTTC.

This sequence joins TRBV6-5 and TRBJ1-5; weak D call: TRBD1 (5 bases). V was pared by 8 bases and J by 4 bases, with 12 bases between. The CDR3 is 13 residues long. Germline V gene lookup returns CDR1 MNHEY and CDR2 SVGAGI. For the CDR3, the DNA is TGTGCCAGCTCGAGGGAGGGGAATCAGCCCCAGCATTTT. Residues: CASSREGNQPQHF.